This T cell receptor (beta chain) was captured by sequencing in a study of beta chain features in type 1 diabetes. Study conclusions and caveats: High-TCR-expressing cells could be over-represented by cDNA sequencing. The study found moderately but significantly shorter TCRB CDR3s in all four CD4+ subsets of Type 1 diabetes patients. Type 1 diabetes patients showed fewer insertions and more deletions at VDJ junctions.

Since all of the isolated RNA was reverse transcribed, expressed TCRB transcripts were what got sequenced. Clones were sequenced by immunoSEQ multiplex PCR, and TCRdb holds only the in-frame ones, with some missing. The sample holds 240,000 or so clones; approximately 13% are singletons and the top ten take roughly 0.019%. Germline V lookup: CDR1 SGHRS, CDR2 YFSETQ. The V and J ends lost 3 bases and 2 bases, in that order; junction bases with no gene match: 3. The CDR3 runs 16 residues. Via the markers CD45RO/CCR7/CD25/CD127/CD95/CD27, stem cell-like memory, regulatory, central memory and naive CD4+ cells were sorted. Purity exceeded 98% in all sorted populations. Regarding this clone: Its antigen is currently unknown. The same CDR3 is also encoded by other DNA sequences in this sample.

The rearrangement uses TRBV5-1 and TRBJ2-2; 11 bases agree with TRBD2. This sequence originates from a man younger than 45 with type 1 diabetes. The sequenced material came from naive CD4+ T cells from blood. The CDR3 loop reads CASSSGTSGNTGELFF. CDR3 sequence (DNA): TGCGCCAGCAGCTCCGGGACTAGCGGCAACACCGGGGAGCTGTTTTTT.